The subject of this entry is one T cell receptor beta chain. Seattle's enrolled individuals joined amid active infection and were then monitored longitudinally. The data originate from a study of blood T cell repertoires in COVID-19. Whole-study context: The analysed material was cDNA or gDNA that came from T cells, B-cell-depleted T cells, or PBMCs.

TCRdb's table, derived via immunoSEQ multiplex PCR, lists solely in-frame clones and lacks some. The sample has approximately 190,000 clones, 82% seen once. The V gene lost 4 bases and the J gene lost 0 bases, with 13 bases spanning the gap. Germline V CDR1 and CDR2: SQVTM, ANQGSEA. This CDR3 is 15 amino acids long. This chain links TRBV29-1 with TRBJ1-3, with D unresolved. The sequencing input was peripheral blood. The sequence came from a woman aged 55-69 years with COVID-19, enrolled during active disease. The CDR3 here is CSVATQLSSGNTIYF. The CDR3 DNA reads as TGCAGCGTTGCGACTCAACTGAGCTCTGGAAACACCATATATTTT.